Described below is a single T cell receptor (beta chain) sequence and its context. Its antigen remains undetermined. Within one base of it there is no much larger clone, and no base qualities were kept. The data derive from a study of radiotherapy plus CTLA-4 blockade in lung cancer listed by TCRdb under 2018. Background for the entire study: Objective responses occurred in roughly 20% of enrolled patients, and 30% to 40% achieved disease control.

Summary of the overall study and its limitations: The strongest predictors of response were reported to be early dynamic shifts in blood T cell clones along with a rise in serum interferon-beta following radiation. After treatment with radiotherapy and ipilimumab, TCR clones that originated in tumors expanded in peripheral blood.

In this study, focal radiation therapy paired with CTLA-4 blockade (ipilimumab) was tested in patients who had chemo-refractory metastatic non-small-cell lung cancer. The CDR3 spans 15 residues, from the cysteine through the phenylalanine. Just CDR3 DNA is preserved here, 45 bases in frame from base 1. The germline V gene (reference sequence) provides CDR1 MNHEY and CDR2 SMNVEV. The germline V and J ends show losses of 6 bases and 0 bases respectively, and no gene match explains 3 bases of the junction. Libraries were prepared through the immunoSEQ multiplex PCR assay. TCRdb limited this immuneACCESS table to in-frame rearrangements with V and J called. A share of clones is missing; checked studies link under half to unresolved V genes, and the rest is unexplained. This sample holds about 38,000 clones; 65% to 90% were observed only once. In total, the top ten clones hold about 20% of the sample.

The receptor comes from a human donor with non-small cell lung cancer whose response to radiotherapy plus ipilimumab could not be evaluated. The starting material was peripheral blood, obtained from a patient treated with radiotherapy plus ipilimumab. The rearrangement joined TRBV27 to TRBJ2-5; 11 bases in the middle match TRBD2. The nucleotides read TGTGCCAGCAGGCGACTAGCGGGAAACCAAGAGACCCAGTACTTC. It translates to CASRRLAGNQETQYF.